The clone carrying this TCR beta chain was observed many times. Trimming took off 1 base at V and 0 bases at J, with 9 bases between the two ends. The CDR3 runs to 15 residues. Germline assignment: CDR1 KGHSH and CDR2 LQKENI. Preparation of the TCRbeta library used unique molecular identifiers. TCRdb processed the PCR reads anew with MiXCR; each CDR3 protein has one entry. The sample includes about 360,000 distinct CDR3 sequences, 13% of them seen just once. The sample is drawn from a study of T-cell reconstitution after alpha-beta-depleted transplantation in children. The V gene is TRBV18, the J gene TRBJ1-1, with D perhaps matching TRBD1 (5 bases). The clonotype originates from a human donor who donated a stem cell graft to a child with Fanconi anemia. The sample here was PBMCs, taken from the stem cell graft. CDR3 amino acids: CASSPLRGVNTEAFF. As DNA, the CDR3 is TGTGCCAGCTCACCACTGCGAGGGGTGAACACTGAAGCTTTCTTT.